This TCR beta chain was observed in a study of beta chain features in type 1 diabetes. Reverse transcription of all isolated RNA meant that expressed TCRB transcripts were sequenced. Clones were read by immunoSEQ multiplex PCR, and TCRdb kept only the in-frame ones, dropping some. The sample lists 200,000 to 250,000 clones; about 25% were seen once. V was trimmed by 3 bases and J by 0 bases, leaving 6 bases between them. CDR3 length: 15 residues. CDR1 SEHNR and CDR2 FQNEAQ come from the germline V gene (reference sequence). This clone came up once. The source of this sequence is a man aged 30 to 39 in good health. The source material was central memory CD4+ T cells from blood. V gene TRBV7-9 combines with J gene TRBJ2-6, with D unresolved. The CDR3 loop is CASSFKLSGANVLTF. In DNA, the CDR3 is TGTGCCAGCAGCTTTAAGCTCTCTGGGGCCAACGTCCTGACTTTC.